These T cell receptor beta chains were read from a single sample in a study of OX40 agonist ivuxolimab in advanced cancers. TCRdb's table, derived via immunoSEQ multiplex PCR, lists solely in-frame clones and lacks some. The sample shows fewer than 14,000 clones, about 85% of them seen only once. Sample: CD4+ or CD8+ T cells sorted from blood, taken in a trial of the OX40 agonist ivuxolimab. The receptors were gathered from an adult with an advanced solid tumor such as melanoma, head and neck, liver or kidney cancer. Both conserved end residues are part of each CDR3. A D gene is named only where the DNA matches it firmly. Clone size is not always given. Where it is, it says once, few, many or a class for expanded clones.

CDR3nt: TGTGCCAGCAGCCGAAAGGGTACGAGCTCCTACAATGAGCAGTTCTTC
CDR3aa: CASSRKGTSSYNEQFF
j_gene: TRBJ2-1
abundance: .
v_gene: TRBV25-1
d_gene: .

CDR3nt: TGTGCCTGGAGTAGCGGGAGCTCCTACGAGCAGTACTTC
CDR3aa: CAWSSGSSYEQYF
j_gene: TRBJ2-7
abundance: .
v_gene: TRBV30
d_gene: TRBD2

CDR3nt: TGTGCCAGCAGCCCGGGGACAGGGGGTTCTTATCAGCCCCAGCATTTT
CDR3aa: CASSPGTGGSYQPQHF
j_gene: TRBJ1-5
abundance: .
v_gene: TRBV7-6
d_gene: TRBD1

CDR3nt: TGTGCCAGCAGCGTAAACCAGGCCTCCTACGAGCAGTACTTC
CDR3aa: CASSVNQASYEQYF
j_gene: TRBJ2-7
abundance: .
v_gene: TRBV9
d_gene: .

CDR3nt: TGTGCCAGCAGCTTGGTCTGGGACGATCAAGAGACCCAGTACTTC
CDR3aa: CASSLVWDDQETQYF
j_gene: TRBJ2-5
abundance: .
v_gene: TRBV5-5
d_gene: .

CDR3nt: TGTGCCAGCAGCATCTCCAATTGGACCGCTGGAGGCAATCAGCCCCAGCATTTT
CDR3aa: CASSISNWTAGGNQPQHF
j_gene: TRBJ1-5
abundance: once
v_gene: TRBV21-1
d_gene: .

CDR3nt: TGTGCCAGCAGTTTTTTGGGAGGGGATACGCAGTATTTT
CDR3aa: CASSFLGGDTQYF
j_gene: TRBJ2-3
abundance: few
v_gene: TRBV28
d_gene: TRBD2

CDR3nt: TGTGCCAGTAGTAGTGGTCTCGAATATGGCTACACCTTC
CDR3aa: CASSSGLEYGYTF
j_gene: TRBJ1-2
abundance: few
v_gene: TRBV19
d_gene: .

CDR3nt: TGTGCCAGCAGTAAGGGACAGAACACCGGGGAGCTGTTTTTT
CDR3aa: CASSKGQNTGELFF
j_gene: TRBJ2-2
abundance: .
v_gene: TRBV27
d_gene: .

CDR3nt: TGTGCAAGTCGCTTAATACAGGGATCCCCCTACGAGCAGTACTTC
CDR3aa: CASRLIQGSPYEQYF
j_gene: TRBJ2-7
abundance: .
v_gene: TRBV12-2
d_gene: .

CDR3nt: TGTGCCAGCGGACAGGGGAACACTGAAGCTTTCTTT
CDR3aa: CASGQGNTEAFF
j_gene: TRBJ1-1
abundance: .
v_gene: TRBV27
d_gene: TRBD1

CDR3nt: TGTGCCAGCAACATAGGGGGTCCCTCCTATGGCTACACCTTC
CDR3aa: CASNIGGPSYGYTF
j_gene: TRBJ1-2
abundance: medium-sized
v_gene: TRBV6-5
d_gene: .

CDR3nt: TGTGCCAGCAGTGAAGCTTTCTTT
CDR3aa: CASSEAFF
j_gene: TRBJ1-1
abundance: .
v_gene: TRBV6-1
d_gene: .

CDR3nt: TGTGCCAGCTCACCAGGGGCGGCGGGGGGGCCCAGTTACCTCTACGAGCAGTACTTC
CDR3aa: CASSPGAAGGPSYLYEQYF
j_gene: TRBJ2-7
abundance: .
v_gene: TRBV18
d_gene: TRBD2

CDR3nt: TGTGCCAGCAGTTACGAGGGACAGTCTGGAAACACCATATATTTT
CDR3aa: CASSYEGQSGNTIYF
j_gene: TRBJ1-3
abundance: .
v_gene: TRBV6-5
d_gene: TRBD1

CDR3nt: TGTGCCAGCAAGGATCGGGACAGCTATGGCTACACCTTC
CDR3aa: CASKDRDSYGYTF
j_gene: TRBJ1-2
abundance: .
v_gene: TRBV11-3
d_gene: TRBD1

CDR3nt: TGTGCCAGCAGCCTACTTGGTGGGGGGGCTAGCACAGATACGCAGTATTTT
CDR3aa: CASSLLGGGASTDTQYF
j_gene: TRBJ2-3
abundance: once
v_gene: TRBV7-2
d_gene: .

CDR3nt: TGCGCCAGCAGCCTCGGGACAGGGGTGTACGAGCAGTACTTC
CDR3aa: CASSLGTGVYEQYF
j_gene: TRBJ2-7
abundance: .
v_gene: TRBV5-1
d_gene: TRBD1

CDR3nt: TGTGCCAGCAGCTTGGATCCTCTTGAAGCTTTCTTT
CDR3aa: CASSLDPLEAFF
j_gene: TRBJ1-1
abundance: .
v_gene: TRBV5-6
d_gene: .

CDR3nt: TGTGCCAGCAGCTTAGTCGGGACAGGGGGCCCCATGTCCTACGAGCAGTACTTC
CDR3aa: CASSLVGTGGPMSYEQYF
j_gene: TRBJ2-7
abundance: .
v_gene: TRBV7-2
d_gene: TRBD1

CDR3nt: TGTGCCAGCAGTGCTCAACAGGGGGTTAATGAAAAACTGTTTTTT
CDR3aa: CASSAQQGVNEKLFF
j_gene: TRBJ1-4
abundance: .
v_gene: TRBV6-1
d_gene: TRBD1

CDR3nt: TGTGCCAGCCTGGACTTAGGACAGGGGCATTCACCCCTCCACTTT
CDR3aa: CASLDLGQGHSPLHF
j_gene: TRBJ1-6
abundance: .
v_gene: TRBV27
d_gene: TRBD1

CDR3nt: TGCGCCAGCAGCCAAGGACCGTCTAGCGTGCAGTACTTC
CDR3aa: CASSQGPSSVQYF
j_gene: TRBJ2-7
abundance: .
v_gene: TRBV4-1
d_gene: .

CDR3nt: TGTGCCAGCAGTGTTTGGGGGGAGGGCAATCAGCCCCAGCATTTT
CDR3aa: CASSVWGEGNQPQHF
j_gene: TRBJ1-5
abundance: .
v_gene: TRBV6-1
d_gene: .

CDR3nt: TGTGCCAGCAGTCCTCGACAGTGGGGCTACACCTTC
CDR3aa: CASSPRQWGYTF
j_gene: TRBJ1-2
abundance: .
v_gene: TRBV6-5
d_gene: .

CDR3nt: TGTGCCAGCAGCTGGGGACAGGGGGCCTCCTACGAGCAGTACTTC
CDR3aa: CASSWGQGASYEQYF
j_gene: TRBJ2-7
abundance: .
v_gene: TRBV7-2
d_gene: TRBD1

CDR3nt: TGCGCCAGCAGCTTGGAGCCGGGAACGGGAGAGACCCAGTACTTC
CDR3aa: CASSLEPGTGETQYF
j_gene: TRBJ2-5
abundance: few
v_gene: TRBV5-1
d_gene: .

CDR3nt: TGTGCCAGCAGTGACGGCGGTGAAAAACTGTTTTTT
CDR3aa: CASSDGGEKLFF
j_gene: TRBJ1-4
abundance: .
v_gene: TRBV6-4
d_gene: .

CDR3nt: TGTGCCAGCAGTACCCAGGGACAGGGGCTTCCTGAAGCTTTCTTT
CDR3aa: CASSTQGQGLPEAFF
j_gene: TRBJ1-1
abundance: .
v_gene: TRBV2
d_gene: TRBD1

CDR3nt: TGTGCCTCCCGAAGGGGAACAGCTGAAGCTTTCTTT
CDR3aa: CASRRGTAEAFF
j_gene: TRBJ1-1
abundance: .
v_gene: TRBV27
d_gene: .

CDR3nt: TGTGCCAGCTCACCGCTGGCGGGGGGATTCGCCGGGGAGCTGTTTTTT
CDR3aa: CASSPLAGGFAGELFF
j_gene: TRBJ2-2
abundance: .
v_gene: TRBV18
d_gene: TRBD2

CDR3nt: TGTGCCAGCAGTGTCGGGACCGCCACAGAAGCTTTCTTT
CDR3aa: CASSVGTATEAFF
j_gene: TRBJ1-1
abundance: .
v_gene: TRBV25-1
d_gene: .

CDR3nt: TGTGCCAGCAGCTTAACGGGGGGGCCTACAGATACGCAGTATTTT
CDR3aa: CASSLTGGPTDTQYF
j_gene: TRBJ2-3
abundance: .
v_gene: TRBV7-6
d_gene: TRBD2